These 9 T cell receptor beta chains were all obtained from the same sample, sequenced in a study of CD8+CD57+ T cells in acquired aplastic anemia. Profiling of TCR beta VDJ combinations and CDR3 sequences used genomic DNA as template. From the reads, TCRdb called clonotypes with MiXCR, one entry per CDR3 protein. The sample holds 110,000 or so distinct CDR3 sequences, less than 65% seen once. Sequencing was performed on sorted CD4+, CD8+, or CD8+CD57+ T cells (not recorded which) from PBMCs. Receptors originate from a human donor in good health, serving as a control.

In DNA form, the CDR3 reads TGTGCCAGTAGTGCGGCGGGGTACTATGGCTACACCTTC. It translates to CASSAAGYYGYTF. The chain employs TRBV19 and TRBJ1-2; D remains ambiguous. V was pared by 5 bases and J by 3 bases, with 10 bases between. The CDR3 runs to 13 residues. The germline CDR1 and CDR2 sequences are LNHDA and SQIVND (reference sequence).

This clonotype appeared a few times. This chain connects TRBV27 to TRBJ2-3; the D gene could be TRBD1 or TRBD2 (5 bases each). V was cut by 6 bases and J by 5 bases, with 21 bases left in between. This CDR3 has 16 amino acids. Germline V lookup: CDR1 MNHEY, CDR2 SMNVEV (reference sequence). The CDR3 protein is CASSTSGAGGEDTQYF. The CDR3 DNA follows: TGTGCCAGCAGCACCTCCGGGGCGGGTGGGGAAGATACGCAGTATTTT.

This clonotype was seen a handful of times. A junction boundary mismatches the germline segment, possibly from a read error. V and J are TRBV4-3 and TRBJ1-5; TRBD1 is a possible D gene (6 bases). This CDR3 is 17 amino acids long. The germline gives CDR1 LGHNA, CDR2 YSLEER. The CDR3 DNA reads as TGCGCCGGCAGCCAAGAGGTTTACGGGACAACTCATCAGCCCCAGCATTTT. Translation: CAGSQEVYGTTHQPQHF.

V usage is TRBV29-1 and J usage is TRBJ2-5; no clear D gene. Germline V gene lookup returns CDR1 SQVTM and CDR2 ANQGSEA. There are 15 residues in the CDR3. Trimming stripped 5 bases from V and 1 base from J, with 17 bases between. The CDR3 here is CSVPDLVASQETQYF. CDR3 coding DNA: TGCAGCGTTCCCGACTTGGTCGCTAGCCAAGAGACCCAGTACTTC.

This clonotype showed up many times. The chain links TRBV12-3 or TRBV12-4 to TRBJ2-3; 10 bases are shared with TRBD1. This CDR3 region has 16 residues. V trimming: 3 bases; J trimming: 1 base; junction bases outside the gene matches: 4. The CDR3 sequence: CASSFTGTGGTDTQYF. The CDR3 region has the DNA TGTGCCAGCAGTTTCACCGGGACAGGGGGCACAGATACGCAGTATTTT.

This clonotype has a handful of counts. A much larger clonotype is one base distant, so this may be a read error. V gene TRBV19 combines with J gene TRBJ2-1; D gene uncertain. Per germline, CDR1 LNHDA and CDR2 SQIVND (reference sequence). The CDR3 is made up of 12 amino acids. V was clipped by 3 bases and J by 8 bases, with 8 bases between them. CDR3 amino acids: CASSMPNDEQFF. CDR3 DNA: TGTGCCAGTAGTATGCCTAACGATGAGCAGTTCTTC.

A remark on this clonotype: This may arise from a read error, as a much more abundant clone is one base away. The chain couples TRBV7-8 to TRBJ2-1; a possible D gene is TRBD2 (7 bases). This CDR3 region has 14 residues. CDR1 SGHVS and CDR2 FQNEAQ come from the germline V gene. CDR3 in amino acids: CAGSLAAGANEQFF. CDR3 nucleotides: TGTGCCGGCAGCTTAGCGGCGGGGGCGAATGAGCAGTTCTTC.

The V and J genes are TRBV20-1 and TRBJ2-5, with D possibly TRBD1 on 5 matching bases. This CDR3 is built from 13 residues. CDR1 and CDR2 (germline): DFQATT, SNEGSKA (reference sequence). The CDR3: CSVEYAGQETQYF. The CDR3 region has the DNA TGCAGCGTTGAGTACGCAGGGCAAGAGACCCAGTACTTC.

The chain uses TRBV6-2 or TRBV6-3 and TRBJ1-2; TRBD1 agrees at 7 bases. CDR3 length: 13 residues. Unmatched junction bases numbered 6, after V lost 5 bases and J lost 6 bases. Germline V gene data show CDR1 as MNHEY and CDR2 as SVGEGT. The CDR3 coding sequence is TGTGCCAGCAGTGGTACAGGGGCCCATGGCTACACCTTC. Translated: CASSGTGAHGYTF.